Below are 6 T cell receptor beta chains sequenced from a single sample in a study of cytomegalovirus exposure and HLA in healthy donors. Profiled with immunoSEQ multiplex PCR; TCRdb holds only in-frame clones, not every one. The data contain 75,000 to 90,000 clones, about 95% of them singletons. Source material: PBMCs. These TCRs come from a woman under 30 in good health and CMV-seronegative.

The gene calls are TRBV4-3 and TRBJ1-4; the D gene is possibly TRBD1 (5 bases). CDR1 is LGHNA and CDR2 is YSLEER in the germline V gene. V lost 0 bases to trimming and J lost 7 bases, with 12 bases between them. The CDR3 sequence is 15 residues long. The CDR3 reads CASSQDHPDSEKLFF. The CDR3 DNA reads as TGCGCCAGCAGCCAAGATCATCCAGACAGTGAAAAACTGTTTTTT.

The chain employs TRBV19 and TRBJ1-5, with D tentatively TRBD1 (5 bases). V lost 8 bases to trimming and J lost 6 bases, with 14 bases between them. Germline CDR1 LNHDA, CDR2 SQIVND (reference sequence). The CDR3 sequence is 13 residues long. The CDR3 here is CASGLAGGQPQHF. DNA of the CDR3: TGTGCCAGTGGACTCGCGGGGGGTCAGCCCCAGCATTTT. The full variable domain, with the rest looked up from reference TRBV19 and TRBJ1-5, is DGGITQSPKYLFRKEGQNVTLSCEQNLNHDAMYWYRQDPGQGLRLIYYSQIVNDFQKGDIAEGYSVSREKKESFPLTVTSAQKNPTAFYLCASGLAGGQPQHFGDGTRLSIL.

The chain joins TRBV18 to TRBJ1-1; tentatively, D is TRBD1 (5 bases). Per germline, CDR1 KGHSH and CDR2 LQKENI. The CDR3 loop spans 12 amino acids. The V end was cut by 4 bases, the J end by 4 bases, with 7 bases between. CDR3 coding DNA: TGTGCCAGCTCACAAGGGGTCACTGAAGCTTTCTTT. As protein: CASSQGVTEAFF.

The V and J genes are TRBV9 and TRBJ2-7; TRBD1 is a possible D gene (6 bases). The CDR3 is 14 amino acids. Trimming took 0 bases from V and 1 from J, leaving 8 bases between them. Germline loops: CDR1 SGDLS, CDR2 YYNGEE. CDR3 residues: CASSVGQESYEQYF. In nucleotides, the CDR3 is TGTGCCAGCAGCGTAGGACAGGAGTCCTACGAGCAGTACTTC.

The rearrangement links TRBV5-4 to TRBJ2-6, with 7 bases lining up with TRBD1. The CDR3 contains 16 residues. Germline V gene lookup returns CDR1 SGHNT and CDR2 YYREEE (reference sequence). With 0 bases clipped from V and 2 bases from J, the junction kept 2 bases outside the gene matches. The CDR3 sequence: CASSLEGATGANVLTF. The CDR3 nucleotides are TGTGCCAGCAGCTTGGAGGGGGCCACTGGGGCCAACGTCCTGACTTTC.

CDR3: CAWRPTGGITYEQYF. The CDR3 DNA sequence: TGTGCCTGGAGACCGACAGGGGGCATCACCTACGAGCAGTACTTC. The J gene is TRBJ2-7, the V gene TRBV30, with TRBD1 matching 10 bases. The CDR3 covers 15 residues. The junction had 7 bases not matched to a gene; V was cut back by 3 bases and J by 2 bases. In germline, CDR1 is GTSNPN, CDR2 SVGIG (reference sequence).